These 13 T cell receptor beta chains came from one sample sequenced in a study of regulatory dendritic cells for organ transplantation. CFSE-labeled sorted T cells met regulatory or mature dendritic cells for four to five days. Sequencing was performed with immunoSEQ multiplex PCR; in TCRdb, only in-frame clones are kept and a portion is missing. The data hold about 11,000 clones, with 65% to 80% observed a single time. These receptors are not linked to any known antigen. Sequenced material: memory CD4+ T cells from blood cultured with regulatory dendritic cells. The sample's subset: CD45RO+ memory T cells. These receptors were collected from a human donor in good health.

The chain has TRBV5-4 and TRBJ2-1; 8 bases match TRBD2. V lost 3 bases, J lost 8 bases, and 16 bases stayed unmatched. In germline, CDR1 is SGHNT, CDR2 YYREEE (reference sequence). The CDR3 totals 17 residues. CDR3 nucleotide sequence: TGTGCCAGCAGCTCGGGACGGGGGACTAGGAGGATGGATGAGCAGTTCTTC. This translates into CASSSGRGTRRMDEQFF.

The rearrangement joins TRBV4-2 to TRBJ2-3; 13 nucleotides align to TRBD2. CDR1 is LGHNA and CDR2 is YNFKEQ in the germline V gene. The CDR3 length is 17 residues. The trim removed 1 base at V and 2 bases at J, leaving 3 bases unmatched. For the CDR3, the DNA is TGTGCCAGCAGCCAAGGACTAGCGGGGGGTACCACAGATACGCAGTATTTT. This codes for CASSQGLAGGTTDTQYF.

Here the CDR3 DNA reads TGTGCCAGCAGCTTAGACAGGTCTCTGGGAAACACCATATATTTT. Translating it yields CASSLDRSLGNTIYF. The chain uses TRBV7-2 and TRBJ1-3, with a weak D call TRBD1 (5 bases). The germline V gene has CDR1 SGHTA and CDR2 FQGNSA. Trimming left V 1 base short and J 4 bases short, with 11 bases between. This CDR3 region has 15 residues.

The CDR3 region has the DNA TGCGCCAGCAGCCCCGGGACAGGGTCAGATACGCAGTATTTT. Amino acid sequence: CASSPGTGSDTQYF. V usage is TRBV5-1 and J usage is TRBJ2-3, with 9 bases that match TRBD1. Germline V gene lookup returns CDR1 SGHRS and CDR2 YFSETQ. The CDR3 spans 14 residues. V gave up 4 bases and J gave up 4 bases; unmatched junction bases: 4.

The chain recombines TRBV5-4 with TRBJ1-6; unclear D gene. Trimming removed 3 bases from V and 9 bases from J, with 13 bases in between. The CDR3 covers 14 residues. The germline V gene encodes CDR1 SGHNT and CDR2 YYREEE (reference sequence). The CDR3 here is CASSSAVGSSPLHF. The CDR3 DNA is TGTGCCAGCAGCTCGGCTGTGGGGAGTTCACCCCTCCACTTT.

The chain links TRBV5-6 to TRBJ2-1; 11 bases line up with TRBD2. Germline V gives CDR1 SGHDT, CDR2 YYEEEE. The CDR3 consists of 16 residues. With V trimmed by 6 bases and J by 4 bases, 9 bases remained unmatched. The CDR3 spells CASNEGSGGAYNEQFF. The CDR3 nucleotides read TGTGCCAGCAACGAGGGTAGCGGGGGGGCATACAATGAGCAGTTCTTC.

This sequence joins TRBV28 and TRBJ1-6; D remains ambiguous. The V end was cut by 5 bases, the J end by 8 bases, with 13 bases between. Germline loops: CDR1 MDHEN, CDR2 SYDVKM. The CDR3 is 14 residues long. The CDR3 DNA reads TGTGCCAGCAGTCAAACACCGGGGTATTCACCCCTCCACTTT. It encodes CASSQTPGYSPLHF.

The chain joins TRBV2 to TRBJ2-1; D perhaps matches TRBD2 (6 bases). The CDR3 contains 16 residues. CDR1 is SNHLY, CDR2 FYNNEI, per germline. Trimming cost V 1 base and J 8 bases, with 18 bases left between them. CDR3 sequence (DNA): TGTGCCAGCAGTGAAGAGGTTGGGCGGGGAAAAGATGAGCAGTTCTTC. Amino acid sequence: CASSEEVGRGKDEQFF.

A few counts support this clone. The V gene is TRBV5-4, the J gene TRBJ2-1, with D tentatively TRBD2 (5 bases). Trimming cost V 1 base and J 0 bases, with 8 bases left between them. In germline, CDR1 is SGHNT, CDR2 YYREEE (reference sequence). The CDR3 sequence is 15 residues long. CDR3 in DNA: TGTGCCAGCAGCTTGACCGGGGACTCCTACAATGAGCAGTTCTTC. Protein sequence: CASSLTGDSYNEQFF.

The rearrangement links TRBV2 to TRBJ1-4; no firm D call. Trimming left V 5 bases short and J 9 bases short, with 16 bases between. The V gene's germline CDR1 is SNHLY and CDR2 FYNNEI. The CDR3 covers 14 residues. CDR3 DNA: TGTGCCAGCAGTTCGACGGCGCCCACTAAAAAACTGTTTTTT. This gives the protein CASSSTAPTKKLFF.

The J gene is TRBJ2-2, the V gene TRBV6-6, with TRBD2 as a possible D gene (7 bases). V was shortened by 6 bases and J by 0 bases, with 11 bases between the two germline ends. Per germline, CDR1 MNHNY and CDR2 SVGAGI (reference sequence). The CDR3 runs 15 residues. The chain's CDR3 is CASRLGGPNTGELFF. DNA for the CDR3: TGTGCCAGCAGACTCGGGGGGCCGAACACCGGGGAGCTGTTTTTT.

The rearrangement links TRBV2 to TRBJ2-7; D gene unclear. Per germline, CDR1 SNHLY and CDR2 FYNNEI. V gave up 3 bases and J gave up 0 bases, with 9 bases separating them. There are 14 residues in the CDR3. CDR3 loop: CASSEAADSYEQYF. CDR3 sequence (DNA): TGTGCCAGCAGTGAGGCGGCGGACTCCTACGAGCAGTACTTC.

This chain connects TRBV21-1 to TRBJ1-5; the table's D call, TRBD1, was not checked against the DNA. TRBV21-1 is reported as a pseudogene. The CDR3 sequence is 16 residues long. The CDR3 loop reads CASIPLRGPVNQPQHF. The CDR3 bases are TGTGCCAGCATCCCACTCAGGGGACCAGTCAATCAGCCCCAGCATTTT.